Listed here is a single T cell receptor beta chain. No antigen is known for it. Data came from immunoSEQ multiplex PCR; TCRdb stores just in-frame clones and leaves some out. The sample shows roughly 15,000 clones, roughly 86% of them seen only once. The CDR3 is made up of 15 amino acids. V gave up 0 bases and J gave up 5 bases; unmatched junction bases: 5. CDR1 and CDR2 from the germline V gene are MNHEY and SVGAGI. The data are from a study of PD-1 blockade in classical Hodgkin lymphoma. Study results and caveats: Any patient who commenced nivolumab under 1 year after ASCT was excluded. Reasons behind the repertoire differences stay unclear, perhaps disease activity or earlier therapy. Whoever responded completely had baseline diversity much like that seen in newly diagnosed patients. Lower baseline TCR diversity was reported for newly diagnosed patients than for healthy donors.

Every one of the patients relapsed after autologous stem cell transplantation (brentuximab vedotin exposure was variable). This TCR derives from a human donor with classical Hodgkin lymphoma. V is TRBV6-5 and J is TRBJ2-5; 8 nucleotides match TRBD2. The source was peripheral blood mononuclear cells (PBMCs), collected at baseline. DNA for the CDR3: TGTGCCAGCAGTTACTCGCCAGCGGGGGCTGAGACCCAGTACTTC. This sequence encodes CASSYSPAGAETQYF.